Each of the 22 T cell receptor gamma chains below was sequenced from the same sample in a study of gamma delta lymphoproliferative disorders and STAT genes. PBMCs from patients and controls supplied the genomic DNA for sequencing. TCRdb applied CATT to the multiplex PCR reads for clone calling. The table records roughly 840 gamma-chain clones, 25% to 30% of them present only once. Sequenced sample: blood. These TCRs come from a human donor in good health.

As for this clone: TCRdb shows a much larger clone's protein in place of this DNA's translation, and the two differ at residue 6, likely through a read error; the protein shown is translated from the DNA. This chain uses TRGV4 with TRGJ1 or TRGJ2. TCRdb leaves out the J gene; it was filled in here by matching the DNA to germline. V dropped 2 bases and J dropped 5; count of bases not matched to a gene: 9. This CDR3 has 14 residues. The germline CDR1 and CDR2 sequences are EGSTGY and YDSYTSSV. CDR3 coding DNA: TGTGCCACCTGGGATGACGTCAGGGATTATAAGAAACTCTTT. Encoded protein: CATWDDVRDYKKLF.

The sample holds a few counts of this clone. TCRdb assigns this DNA the protein of a much larger clone, which departs from its translation at residue 10; this likely reflects a read error, and the protein shown comes from translating the DNA. This chain links TRGV8 with TRGJP1. Because TCRdb records no J gene, it was assigned here through a match of the DNA to germline. The CDR3 extends over 13 amino acids. The germline gives CDR1 VENAVY, CDR2 YDSYNSRV. The CDR3: CATWDTTGWSKIF. Written as DNA, the CDR3 is TGTGCCACCTGGGATACCACTGGTTGGTCCAAGATATTT.

Concerning this clone itself: The germline gene is not matched at one end of the junction; a read error may be the cause. The chain joins TRGV10 to TRGJP1. TCRdb does not report a J gene; here it was assigned by matching the DNA to germline references. TRGV10 is an open reading frame whose function is uncertain. There are 14 residues in the CDR3. The CDR3 nucleotides are TGCGCGGGATTATGGGGGATCACTGGTTGGTTCAAGATATTT. It codes for CAGLWGITGWFKIF.

This clone has more than one count but fewer than ten. TCRdb attributes to this sequence the protein of a much larger clone, which differs from the DNA translation at residue 8; a read error is likely, and the protein displayed is translated from the DNA. The chain uses TRGV3 and TRGJ1 or TRGJ2. Because TCRdb records no J gene, it was assigned here through a match of the DNA to germline. Looked up from germline, CDR1 is VTNTFY and CDR2 is YDVSTARD (reference sequence). Losses at the gene ends were 0 bases for V and 4 bases for J; bases not matched to a gene: 3. The CDR3 is made up of 13 amino acids. CDR3 residues: CATWDRSYYKKLF. The CDR3 DNA reads as TGTGCCACCTGGGACAGGTCCTATTATAAGAAACTCTTT.

By share, this clone counts as medium-sized. V and J are TRGV2 and TRGJP2. No J segment appears in TCRdb, so it was assigned here by matching the sequence to germline. Germline V gene lookup returns CDR1 EGSNGY and CDR2 YDSYNSKV. The V gene end was trimmed by 0 bases and the J gene end by 2 bases; junction bases not matched to a gene: 3. The CDR3 spans 15 residues. The CDR3 here is CATWDGPSSDWIKTF. CDR3 coding DNA: TGTGCCACCTGGGACGGGCCGAGTAGTGATTGGATCAAGACGTTT.

This clone is deemed large (0.1 to 1%). The chain has TRGV3 and TRGJ1 or TRGJ2. TCRdb gives no J gene; it was assigned here by matching the DNA to germline. Unmatched junction bases numbered 5, after V lost 3 bases and J lost 0 bases. Germline assignment: CDR1 VTNTFY and CDR2 YDVSTARD (reference sequence). CDR3 length equals 14 residues. The CDR3 loop is CATWDVQNYYKKLF. For the CDR3, the DNA is TGTGCCACCTGGGACGTACAGAATTATTATAAGAAACTCTTT.

This clone counts as large. The rearrangement joins TRGV2 to TRGJ1 or TRGJ2. Assignment of the J gene here rests on matching the DNA to germline, because TCRdb gives none. V lost 0 bases, J lost 6 bases, and 5 bases stayed unmatched. Germline V gene lookup returns CDR1 EGSNGY and CDR2 YDSYNSKV. The CDR3 extends over 13 amino acids. In nucleotides, the CDR3 is TGTGCCACCTGGGACGGGCCGTGTTATAAGAAACTCTTT. The encoded protein is CATWDGPCYKKLF.

By its share, this clone is medium-sized (0.01 to 0.1%). The chain joins TRGV8 to TRGJ1 or TRGJ2. TCRdb leaves out the J gene; it was filled in here by matching the DNA to germline. After removal of 5 bases from V and 2 bases from J, the junction contained 3 bases not matched to a gene. The germline V gene has CDR1 VENAVY and CDR2 YDSYNSRV. This CDR3 is built from 12 residues. The chain's CDR3 is CATWGYYYKKLF. The CDR3 nucleotides read TGTGCCACCTGGGGTTATTATTATAAGAAACTCTTT.

By share, this clone counts as large. The sample holds other DNA sequences that translate to the same CDR3. This sequence joins TRGV8 and TRGJ1 or TRGJ2. The J gene, absent from TCRdb, was called here by matching the DNA to germline. V shed 4 bases and J 3 bases; nucleotides not matched to a gene: 3. The CDR3 consists of 12 residues. Germline lookup yields CDR1 VENAVY and CDR2 YDSYNSRV. CDR3 sequence reads: CATWDRYYKKLF. Here the CDR3 DNA reads TGTGCCACCTGGGACCGTTATTATAAGAAACTCTTT.

This clone is classed as large. This chain joins TRGV10 and TRGJ1 or TRGJ2. The J gene, absent from TCRdb, was called here by matching the DNA to germline. TRGV10 is an open reading frame, and its role is uncertain. This CDR3 has 11 residues. After removal of 8 bases from V and 6 bases from J, the junction contained 5 bases not matched to a gene. This CDR3 reads CAAWACYKKLF. CDR3 DNA sequence: TGTGCTGCGTGGGCCTGTTATAAGAAACTCTTT.

This clone is termed medium-sized. The chain carries TRGV4 and TRGJ1 or TRGJ2. The J gene, missing from TCRdb, was assigned here through DNA to germline matching. The junction had 3 bases not matched to a gene; V was cut back by 2 bases and J by 5 bases. This CDR3 is built from 12 residues. CDR1 is EGSTGY and CDR2 is YDSYTSSV in the germline V gene. CDR3 sequence: CATWDANYKKLF. The CDR3 DNA follows: TGTGCCACCTGGGATGCCAATTATAAGAAACTCTTT.

This clone counts as medium-sized. This rearrangement joins TRGV4 to TRGJ1 or TRGJ2. TCRdb leaves out the J gene; it was filled in here by matching the DNA to germline. V dropped 2 bases and J dropped 11; count of bases not matched to a gene: 0. In germline, CDR1 is EGSTGY, CDR2 YDSYTSSV. This CDR3 is 9 amino acids long. Here the CDR3 DNA reads TGTGCCACCTGGGATGAGAAACTCTTT. It is translated as CATWDEKLF.

V usage is TRGV8 and J usage is TRGJ1 or TRGJ2. Germline matching of the DNA provided the J gene here, since TCRdb leaves it blank. The CDR3 runs 15 residues. V lost 4 bases to trimming and J lost 3 bases; unmatched junction nucleotides: 12. Germline loops: CDR1 VENAVY, CDR2 YDSYNSRV. CDR3 sequence reads: CATWENPTAYYKKLF. The CDR3 DNA follows: TGTGCCACCTGGGAGAATCCCACCGCTTATTATAAGAAACTCTTT.

Concerning this clone: A far larger clone lies a single base away; this is likely a read error. Other DNA sequences from this sample encode an identical CDR3 as well. The chain joins TRGV8 to TRGJ1 or TRGJ2. TCRdb does not report a J gene; here it was assigned by matching the DNA to germline references. The CDR3 spans 13 residues. Germline V gene data show CDR1 as VENAVY and CDR2 as YDSYNSRV. In DNA, the CDR3 is TGTGCCACCTGGCCGTCGAATTACTATAAGAAACTCTTT. This gives the protein CATWPSNYYKKLF.

Worth noting for this clone: The protein in TCRdb stems from a much larger clone and differs at residue 6 from this DNA's translation, likely a read error; here the protein is translated from the DNA. This sequence joins TRGV2 and TRGJP2. TCRdb offers no J gene call, so here the DNA was matched to germline to obtain one. Germline trimming cut 2 bases from V and 7 bases from J; bases unmatched to any gene: 1. Germline CDR1 reads EGSNGY; CDR2 reads YDSYNSKV. This CDR3 spans 12 amino acids. The CDR3 nucleotides are TGTGCCACCTGGGACGATGATTGGATCAAGACGTTT. As protein: CATWDDDWIKTF.

This clone ranks as medium-sized. This probably arose from a read error, given a far larger clone one base away. Distinct nucleotide sequences in the sample also encode this CDR3. The J gene is TRGJ1 or TRGJ2, the V gene TRGV2. The J gene, missing from TCRdb, was assigned here through DNA to germline matching. This CDR3 contains 13 residues. The junction had 5 bases not matched to a gene; V was cut back by 1 base and J by 5 bases. CDR1 and CDR2 from the germline V gene are EGSNGY and YDSYNSKV. CDR3 protein: CATWDGPHYKKLF. CDR3 in DNA: TGTGCCACCTGGGACGGACCTCATTATAAGAAACTCTTT.

There are many counts of this clone. This chain joins TRGV4 and TRGJ1 or TRGJ2. As TCRdb names no J gene, one was assigned here on the basis of a DNA match to germline. The CDR3 has 11 residues. Germline CDR1 EGSTGY, CDR2 YDSYTSSV. V shed 12 bases and J 4 bases; nucleotides not matched to a gene: 9. CDR3 coding DNA: TGTGCCGTCCAACTGTATTATAAGAAACTCTTT. Its protein product is CAVQLYYKKLF.

This clone showed up just a few times. The TCRdb protein comes from a much larger clone and disagrees with this DNA's translation at residue 3, likely due to a read error; the protein given here is derived from the DNA. The V call is TRGV8, the J call TRGJP1. Here the J gene came from matching the DNA to germline, since TCRdb omits it. In germline, CDR1 is VENAVY, CDR2 YDSYNSRV. The CDR3 covers 14 residues. DNA of the CDR3: TGTGCCCCCTGGGATTGCCCCACTGGTTGGTTCAAGATATTT. Translation gives CAPWDCPTGWFKIF.

With regard to this clone: TCRdb's protein, taken from a much larger clone, differs from this DNA's translation at residue 5, likely owing to a read error; the protein displayed comes from the DNA. The rearrangement links TRGV8 to TRGJP1. Matching the DNA to germline supplied the J gene, which TCRdb does not give. This CDR3 has 14 amino acids. CDR1 is VENAVY and CDR2 is YDSYNSRV in the germline V gene. The J segment lost 3 bases and the V segment lost 6 bases, leaving 7 bases of the junction unmatched. The CDR3 sequence: CATWYCPTGWFKIF. CDR3 coding DNA: TGTGCCACCTGGTATTGCCCCACTGGTTGGTTCAAGATATTT.

By sample share, this clone is large (0.1 to 1%). No DNA is shown, since the ends of the CDR3 on it are uncertain; the CDR3 is the one TCRdb lists. A V gene of TRGV11 was called, but no J gene was assigned. TRGV11 is an ORF for which the function is uncertain. The CDR3 totals 19 residues, both ends included. The chain's CDR3 is CTTVPAGLAQRGTGYKKLF.

To note about this clone: The DNA is omitted, as the CDR3 cannot be located on it reliably, and the CDR3 follows TCRdb's listing. The V gene is TRGV8; the J gene was not called. The CDR3 numbers 29 amino acids, ends counted. CDR1 is VENAVY and CDR2 is YDSYNSRV in the germline V gene. Here the CDR3 reads CATWDRPEKVIGSRRLQKGLGSLVTSKTF.

The chain joins TRGV2 to TRGJP1. Assignment of the J gene here rests on matching the DNA to germline, because TCRdb gives none. Germline-derived CDR1 and CDR2 are EGSNGY and YDSYNSKV. The J segment lost 4 bases and the V segment lost 1 base, leaving 6 bases of the junction unmatched. This CDR3 comprises 15 residues. CDR3 coding DNA: TGTGCCACCTGGGACGGCTCTTACACTGGTTGGTTCAAGATATTT. It is translated as CATWDGSYTGWFKIF.